A single sample is the source of the 14 T cell receptor beta chains below, sequenced in a study of response to subunit inactivated influenza vaccine. MiXCR was run by TCRdb on the RT-PCR reads, yielding one entry per CDR3 protein. The sample lists roughly 460,000 distinct CDR3 sequences; 9.5% to 13% were seen once. Sequenced here: PBMCs from blood, sampled about 40 days after vaccination. These TCRs come from a man aged 45-60 years who received an inactivated influenza vaccine.

This clonotype has more than one count but fewer than ten. The chain has TRBV6-2 or TRBV6-3 and TRBJ1-4; possibly TRBD1 for D (5 bases). The CDR3 sequence is 13 residues long. Trimming cost V 2 bases and J 7 bases, with 8 bases left between them. From germline, CDR1 is MNHEY and CDR2 SVGEGT. The CDR3 DNA follows: TGTGCCAGCAGTTACGGGGACGGTGAAAAACTGTTTTTT. Translating gives CASSYGDGEKLFF.

This clonotype showed up many times. The chain recombines TRBV6-2 or TRBV6-3 with TRBJ2-7, with no clear D. Germline V gives CDR1 MNHEY, CDR2 SVGEGT. Trimming stripped 10 bases from V and 2 bases from J, with 15 bases between. CDR3 size: 13 residues. The CDR3 sequence: CAKSLGWTYEQYF. As DNA, the CDR3 is TGTGCCAAGAGTCTAGGGTGGACCTACGAGCAGTACTTC.

This clonotype was observed a few times. The V gene is TRBV7-2, the J gene TRBJ2-5; D is possibly TRBD1 (5 bases). This CDR3 is built from 14 residues. The germline V gene has CDR1 SGHTA and CDR2 FQGNSA. The V gene lost 5 bases and the J gene lost 3 bases, with 13 bases spanning the gap. As DNA, the CDR3 is TGTGCCAGCAGCCCTCAAACAGGAAAAGAGACCCAGTACTTC. The encoded protein is CASSPQTGKETQYF.

At least ten counts were recorded for this clonotype. The rearrangement links TRBV15 to TRBJ2-3, with 11 positions matching TRBD2. CDR1 and CDR2 from the germline V gene are LNHNV and YYDKDF (reference sequence). Trimming took 1 base from V and 0 from J; bases not matched to a gene: 9. The CDR3 is 19 amino acids. The CDR3 DNA sequence: TGTGCCACCAGCAGAGGAACTAGCGGGGGATCGACTAGCACAGATACGCAGTATTTT. Translating gives CATSRGTSGGSTSTDTQYF.

This chain uses TRBV5-1 with TRBJ1-3, with 8 bases fitting TRBD1. CDR1 and CDR2 from the germline V gene are SGHRS and YFSETQ. There are 15 residues in the CDR3. J gave up 2 bases and V 3 bases, and 4 bases lay outside the gene matches. CDR3 DNA sequence: TGCGCCAGCAGCTCGGGACAGGCGACTGGAAACACCATATATTTT. It encodes CASSSGQATGNTIYF.

A word on this clonotype: A junction boundary mismatches the germline segment, possibly from a read error. This chain joins TRBV18 and TRBJ2-5; D not certain. Germline CDR1 reads KGHSH; CDR2 reads LQKENI. The CDR3 consists of 12 residues. The CDR3 DNA reads TGTTCCAGCTCACCAGGTCAAGAGACCCAGTACTTC. This gives the protein CSSSPGQETQYF.

CDR3 in DNA: TGCGCCAGCAGCTTGCAGGGTCCTAGGGAGACCCAGTACTTC. Amino acid sequence: CASSLQGPRETQYF. The rearrangement links TRBV5-1 to TRBJ2-5; D might be TRBD1 (5 bases). The CDR3 consists of 14 residues. The V and J ends lost 1 base and 5 bases respectively, with 12 bases between them. Germline V gene data show CDR1 as SGHRS and CDR2 as YFSETQ.

J is TRBJ2-5 and V is TRBV5-1; TRBD2 agrees at 11 bases. Germline lookup yields CDR1 SGHRS and CDR2 YFSETQ. The CDR3 totals 16 residues. The V gene end was trimmed by 4 bases and the J gene end by 0 bases; junction bases not matched to a gene: 5. The CDR3 coding sequence is TGCGCCAGCAGCAAGGGACTAGCGGCGTACCAAGAGACCCAGTACTTC. Translating gives CASSKGLAAYQETQYF.

A remark on this clonotype: Relative to the germline gene, one junction end is altered; a read error may explain this. This chain links TRBV4-2 with TRBJ2-1, with D maybe TRBD1 (5 bases). This CDR3 comprises 17 residues. Germline values: CDR1 LGHNA, CDR2 YNFKEQ. DNA of the CDR3: TGTGCCAGAAGCCAAAGGGGCAACGGAGTCTCCTACAATGAGCAGTTCTTC. Its translation: CARSQRGNGVSYNEQFF.

The chain has TRBV12-3 or TRBV12-4 and TRBJ1-1, with TRBD1 as a possible D gene (5 bases). The CDR3 extends over 13 amino acids. V was trimmed by 7 bases and J by 6 bases, leaving 15 bases between them. As DNA, the CDR3 is TGTGCCAGCACCACCCCCCCGGGGGCTGAAGCTTTCTTT. It specifies CASTTPPGAEAFF.

This clonotype showed up just a few times. The chain uses TRBV29-1 and TRBJ1-2; 9 nucleotides align to TRBD1. The CDR3 sequence is 16 residues long. V was pared by 1 base and J by 3 bases, with 9 bases of the junction left unmatched. The germline CDR1 and CDR2 sequences are SQVTM and ANQGSEA. The CDR3 region is CSVEGGRQGGDYGYTF. CDR3 bases: TGCAGCGTTGAAGGAGGGAGACAGGGGGGCGACTATGGCTACACCTTC.

This clonotype was seen only a few times. The chain carries TRBV2 and TRBJ2-1; D possibly uses TRBD1 or TRBD2 (5 bases each). The CDR3 covers 17 residues. Trimming pared 0 bases from V and 6 bases from J, leaving 18 bases between. Germline CDR1 reads SNHLY; CDR2 reads FYNNEI. In DNA form, the CDR3 reads TGTGCCAGCAGTGAAGCCTTACTCCGGGACGTACGCAATGAGCAGTTCTTC. This gives the protein CASSEALLRDVRNEQFF.

In its sample, this clonotype was seen a few times. The chain carries TRBV20-1 and TRBJ1-6; D perhaps matches TRBD1 (5 bases). CDR3 length: 12 amino acids. V gave up 5 bases and J gave up 14 bases, with 16 bases separating them. Germline CDR1 DFQATT, CDR2 SNEGSKA (reference sequence). CDR3 region: CSAPGTDVALHF. The CDR3 DNA reads TGCAGTGCTCCCGGGACTGATGTCGCCCTCCACTTT.

This clonotype was counted ten times or more. The chain recombines TRBV6-6 with TRBJ2-7, with D possibly TRBD1 on 6 matching bases. This CDR3 has 13 amino acids. V lost 6 bases, J lost 0 bases, and 9 bases lay in between. Germline V gene lookup returns CDR1 MNHNY and CDR2 SVGAGI (reference sequence). The DNA for the CDR3 is TGTGCCAGCAGGGGGGACAACTCCTACGAGCAGTACTTC. Translation: CASRGDNSYEQYF.